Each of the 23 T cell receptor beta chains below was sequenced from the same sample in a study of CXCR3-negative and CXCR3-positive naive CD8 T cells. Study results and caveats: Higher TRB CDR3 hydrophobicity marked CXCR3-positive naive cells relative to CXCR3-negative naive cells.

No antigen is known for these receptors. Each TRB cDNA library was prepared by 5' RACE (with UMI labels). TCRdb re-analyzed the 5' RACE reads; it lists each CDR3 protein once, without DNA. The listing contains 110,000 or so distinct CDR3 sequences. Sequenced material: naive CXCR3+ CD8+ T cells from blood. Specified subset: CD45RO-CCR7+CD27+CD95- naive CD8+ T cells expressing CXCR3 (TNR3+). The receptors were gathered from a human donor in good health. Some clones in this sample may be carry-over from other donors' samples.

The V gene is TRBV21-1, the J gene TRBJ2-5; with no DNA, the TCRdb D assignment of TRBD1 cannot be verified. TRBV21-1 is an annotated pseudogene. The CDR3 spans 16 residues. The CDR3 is CASKGVPPVYQETQYF.

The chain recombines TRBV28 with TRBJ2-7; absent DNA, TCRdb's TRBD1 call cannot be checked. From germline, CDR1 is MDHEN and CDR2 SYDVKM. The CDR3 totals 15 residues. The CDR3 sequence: CASLSYRTGSPEQYF.

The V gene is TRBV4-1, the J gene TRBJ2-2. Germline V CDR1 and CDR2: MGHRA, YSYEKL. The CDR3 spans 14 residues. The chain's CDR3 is CASSQDSGPGELFF.

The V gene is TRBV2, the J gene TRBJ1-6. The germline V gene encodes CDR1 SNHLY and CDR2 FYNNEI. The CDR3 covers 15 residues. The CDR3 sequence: CASSADDGEVRTLHF.

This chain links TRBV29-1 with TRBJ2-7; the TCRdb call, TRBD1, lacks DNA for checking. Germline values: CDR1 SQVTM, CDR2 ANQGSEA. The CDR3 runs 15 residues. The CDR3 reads CSVEQGSKGFYEQYF.

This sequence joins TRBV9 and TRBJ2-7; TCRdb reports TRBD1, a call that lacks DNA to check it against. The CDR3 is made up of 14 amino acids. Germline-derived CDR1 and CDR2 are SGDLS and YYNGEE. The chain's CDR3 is CASSAGTNTYEQYF. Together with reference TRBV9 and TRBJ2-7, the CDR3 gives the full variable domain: DSGVTQTPKHLITATGQRVTLRCSPRSGDLSVYWYQQSLDQGLQFLIQYYNGEERAKGNILERFSAQQFPDLHSELNLSSLELGDSALYFCASSAGTNTYEQYFGPGTRLTVT.

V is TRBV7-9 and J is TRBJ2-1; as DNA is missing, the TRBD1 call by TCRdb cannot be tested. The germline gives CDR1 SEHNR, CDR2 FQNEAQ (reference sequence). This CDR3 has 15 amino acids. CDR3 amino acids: CASTPPGAGGNEQFF.

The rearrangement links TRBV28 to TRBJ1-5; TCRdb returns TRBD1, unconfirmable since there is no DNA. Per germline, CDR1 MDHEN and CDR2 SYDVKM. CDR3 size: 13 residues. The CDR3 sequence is CASSLSGQRPQHF.

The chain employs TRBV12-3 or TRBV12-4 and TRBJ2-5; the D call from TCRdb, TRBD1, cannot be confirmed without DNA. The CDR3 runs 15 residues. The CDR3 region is CASSPPNSNEETQYF.

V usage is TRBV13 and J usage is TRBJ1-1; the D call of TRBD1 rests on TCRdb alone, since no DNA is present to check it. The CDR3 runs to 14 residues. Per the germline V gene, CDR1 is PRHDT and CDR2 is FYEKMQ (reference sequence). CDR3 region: CASSLRTPNTEAFF.

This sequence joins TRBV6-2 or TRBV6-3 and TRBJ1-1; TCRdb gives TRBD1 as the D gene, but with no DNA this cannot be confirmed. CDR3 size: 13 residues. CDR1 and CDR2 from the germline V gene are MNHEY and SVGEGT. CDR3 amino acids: CASSEGDNTEAFF.

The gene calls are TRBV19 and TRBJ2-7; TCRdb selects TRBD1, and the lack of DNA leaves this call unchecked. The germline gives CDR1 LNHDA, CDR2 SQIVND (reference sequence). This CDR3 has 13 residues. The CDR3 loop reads CASSMGALYEQYF. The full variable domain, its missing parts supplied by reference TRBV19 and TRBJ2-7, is DGGITQSPKYLFRKEGQNVTLSCEQNLNHDAMYWYRQDPGQGLRLIYYSQIVNDFQKGDIAEGYSVSREKKESFPLTVTSAQKNPTAFYLCASSMGALYEQYFGPGTRLTVT.

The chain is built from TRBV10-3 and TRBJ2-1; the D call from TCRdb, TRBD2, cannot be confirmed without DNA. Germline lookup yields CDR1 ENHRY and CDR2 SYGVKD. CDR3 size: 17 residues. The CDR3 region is CAISEASGSPPYNEQFF.

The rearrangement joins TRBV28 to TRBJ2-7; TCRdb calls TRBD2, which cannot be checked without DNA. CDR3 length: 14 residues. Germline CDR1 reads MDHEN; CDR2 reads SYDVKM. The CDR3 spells CGAGEPSMAYEQYF.

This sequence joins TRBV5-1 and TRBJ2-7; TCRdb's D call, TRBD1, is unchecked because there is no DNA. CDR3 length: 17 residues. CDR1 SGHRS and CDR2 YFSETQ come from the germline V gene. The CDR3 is CASSPGTGALFPYEQYF.

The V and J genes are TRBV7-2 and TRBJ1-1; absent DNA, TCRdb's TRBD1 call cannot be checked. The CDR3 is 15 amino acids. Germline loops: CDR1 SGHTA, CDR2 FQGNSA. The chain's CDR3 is CASNLLGGGNTEAFF.

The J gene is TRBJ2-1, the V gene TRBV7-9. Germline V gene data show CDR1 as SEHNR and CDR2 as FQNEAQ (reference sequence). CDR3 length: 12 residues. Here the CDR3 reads CASSLELNEQFF.

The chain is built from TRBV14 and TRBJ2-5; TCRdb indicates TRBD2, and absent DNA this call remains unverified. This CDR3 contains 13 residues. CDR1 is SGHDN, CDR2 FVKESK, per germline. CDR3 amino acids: CASSRRGQETQYF.

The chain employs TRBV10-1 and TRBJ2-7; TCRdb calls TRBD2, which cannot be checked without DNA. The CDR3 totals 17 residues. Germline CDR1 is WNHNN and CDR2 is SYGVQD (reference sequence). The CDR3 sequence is CASSAVPREALRSEQYF.

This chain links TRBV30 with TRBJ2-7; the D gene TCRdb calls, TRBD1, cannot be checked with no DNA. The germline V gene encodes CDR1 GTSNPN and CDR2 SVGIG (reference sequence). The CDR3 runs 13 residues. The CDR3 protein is CAWSVGQNYEQYF.

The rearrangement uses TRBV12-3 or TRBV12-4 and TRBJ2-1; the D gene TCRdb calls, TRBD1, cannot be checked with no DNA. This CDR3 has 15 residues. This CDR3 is CASSPRDRVYNEQFF.

CDR3: CASSLGQGEETQYF. V usage is TRBV5-6 and J usage is TRBJ2-5; the TCRdb call, TRBD1, lacks DNA for checking. CDR1 and CDR2 (germline): SGHDT, YYEEEE. This CDR3 is built from 14 residues.

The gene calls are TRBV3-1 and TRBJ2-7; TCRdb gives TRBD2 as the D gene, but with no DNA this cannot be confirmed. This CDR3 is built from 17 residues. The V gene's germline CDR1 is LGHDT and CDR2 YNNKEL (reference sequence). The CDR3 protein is CASSLRLAGGPGYEQYF.